These T cell receptor beta chains were read from a single sample in a study of blood T cell repertoires in COVID-19. TCRdb's table, derived via immunoSEQ multiplex PCR, lists solely in-frame clones and lacks some. The sample lists over 200,000 clones, about nine tenths occurring once. Sequencing used peripheral blood. The receptors derive from a man between 60 and 75 years old who had recovered from COVID-19. Each CDR3 is given with its conserved first and last residue. Fields, in order: J gene, clone size, D gene, V gene, CDR3 DNA, CDR3 protein. D genes are given only for firm matches. Size is omitted from some rows. Given values are once, few, many or a class for expanded clones.

>TRBJ2-3|NA|NA|TRBV7-6
TGTGCCAGCAGCCCCCGGGACTGGAGCACAGATACGCAGTATTTT
CASSPRDWSTDTQYF
>TRBJ1-1|NA|NA|TRBV5-1
TGCGCCAGCAGCCAACAGGGTCAGACGGCTTTCTTT
CASSQQGQTAFF
>TRBJ1-4|NA|NA|TRBV25-1
TGTGCCAGCAGTGATTGGGGGGAGGGTGAAAAACTGTTTTTT
CASSDWGEGEKLFF
>TRBJ1-1|NA|NA|TRBV19
TGTGCCAGTAGTATCCCCCGGGACATGGCACAGAACACTGAAGCTTTCTTT
CASSIPRDMAQNTEAFF
>TRBJ2-7|NA|NA|TRBV7-2
TGTGCCAGCAGCTTAGCGGGACAATTCTCCAACGAGCAGTACTTC
CASSLAGQFSNEQYF
>TRBJ2-7|NA|TRBD2|TRBV6-5
TGTGCCAGCAGGACTAGCGGGGGGATTTCCGAGCAGTACTTC
CASRTSGGISEQYF
>TRBJ2-2|NA|NA|TRBV7-3
TGTGCCAGCAGTCCTGACAGAATCACCGGGGAGCTGTTTTTT
CASSPDRITGELFF
>TRBJ2-1|once|NA|TRBV7-2
TGTGCCAGCAGCTTAGCCTCCGGAGAAAGGTTCTTC
CASSLASGERFF
>TRBJ1-2|few|NA|TRBV15
TGTGCCACCAGCAGGTTTGACAAGTCAGCAAGCTACACCTTC
CATSRFDKSASYTF
>TRBJ2-5|NA|NA|TRBV5-6
TGTGCCAGCAGCTTGGACAGGACCTACCAAGAGACCCAGTACTTC
CASSLDRTYQETQYF
>TRBJ2-7|NA|TRBD2|TRBV5-1
TGCGCCAGCAGCCCCCTGACTAGCGGGGGGGCTACTAGGGCCTACGAGCAGTACTTC
CASSPLTSGGATRAYEQYF
>TRBJ2-1|NA|NA|TRBV5-1
TGCGCCAGCAGCTTGGACTCTCCAGGTGAGCAGTTCTTC
CASSLDSPGEQFF
>TRBJ2-1|NA|TRBD2|TRBV24-1
TGTGCCACCAGTGAGACTAGCGGGAGTCGGATAAGATACAATGAGCAGTTCTTC
CATSETSGSRIRYNEQFF
>TRBJ2-4|NA|NA|TRBV7-5
TGTGCCAGAAGCTTCAAGCGGGGGGGCGAGAGCAAAAACATTCAGTACTTC
CARSFKRGGESKNIQYF
>TRBJ1-1|NA|NA|TRBV12-3/TRBV12-4
TGTGCCAGCAGTCAGGGAGGGAACACTGAAGCTTTCTTT
CASSQGGNTEAFF
>TRBJ2-3|once|NA|TRBV5-1
TGCGCCAGCAGCTTGCTTACTGGGACAATCAGCACAGATACGCAGTATTTT
CASSLLTGTISTDTQYF
>TRBJ2-5|NA|TRBD2|TRBV18
TGTGCCAGCTCACCCCGACTAGCGGACGGAGAGACCCAGTACTTC
CASSPRLADGETQYF
>TRBJ2-1|NA|NA|TRBV28
TGTGCCAGCAGCCGCGGGGGCCGGGATGAGCAGTTCTTC
CASSRGGRDEQFF
>TRBJ2-7|NA|NA|TRBV11-3
TGTGCCAGCAGCTTAGAAGGGGGCAGGGGGGACGAGCAGTACTTC
CASSLEGGRGDEQYF
>TRBJ2-1|NA|TRBD1|TRBV19
TGTGCCAGTAGTACCCGAGGACAGGGGGGAAATTACAATGAGCAGTTCTTC
CASSTRGQGGNYNEQFF
>TRBJ1-2|NA|NA|TRBV7-3
TGTGCCAGCAGCTTCGGTTCCACGGATGGCTACACCTTC
CASSFGSTDGYTF
>TRBJ2-1|NA|TRBD1|TRBV27
TGTGCCAGCAGTTTTTCCGGACAGGGTGGTGAGCAGTTCTTC
CASSFSGQGGEQFF
>TRBJ2-7|few|TRBD1|TRBV7-7
TGTGCCAGCAGCCGACCGGGACAGGGCTCCTACGAGCAGTACTTC
CASSRPGQGSYEQYF